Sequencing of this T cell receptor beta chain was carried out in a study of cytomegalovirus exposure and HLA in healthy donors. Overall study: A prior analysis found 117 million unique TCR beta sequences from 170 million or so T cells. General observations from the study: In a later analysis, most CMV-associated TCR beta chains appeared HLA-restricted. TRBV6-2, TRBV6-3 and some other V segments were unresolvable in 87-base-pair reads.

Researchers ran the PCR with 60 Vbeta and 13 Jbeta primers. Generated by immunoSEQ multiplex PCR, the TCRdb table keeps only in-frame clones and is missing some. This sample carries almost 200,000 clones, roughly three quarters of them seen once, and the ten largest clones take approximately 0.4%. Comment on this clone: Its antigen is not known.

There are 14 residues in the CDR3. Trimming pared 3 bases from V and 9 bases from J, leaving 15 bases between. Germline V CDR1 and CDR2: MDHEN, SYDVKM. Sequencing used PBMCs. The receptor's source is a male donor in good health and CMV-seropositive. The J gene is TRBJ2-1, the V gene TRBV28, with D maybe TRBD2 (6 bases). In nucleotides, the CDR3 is TGTGCCAGCAGTTTGGGAGGAGGACATACTGAGCAGTTCTTC. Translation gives CASSLGGGHTEQFF.